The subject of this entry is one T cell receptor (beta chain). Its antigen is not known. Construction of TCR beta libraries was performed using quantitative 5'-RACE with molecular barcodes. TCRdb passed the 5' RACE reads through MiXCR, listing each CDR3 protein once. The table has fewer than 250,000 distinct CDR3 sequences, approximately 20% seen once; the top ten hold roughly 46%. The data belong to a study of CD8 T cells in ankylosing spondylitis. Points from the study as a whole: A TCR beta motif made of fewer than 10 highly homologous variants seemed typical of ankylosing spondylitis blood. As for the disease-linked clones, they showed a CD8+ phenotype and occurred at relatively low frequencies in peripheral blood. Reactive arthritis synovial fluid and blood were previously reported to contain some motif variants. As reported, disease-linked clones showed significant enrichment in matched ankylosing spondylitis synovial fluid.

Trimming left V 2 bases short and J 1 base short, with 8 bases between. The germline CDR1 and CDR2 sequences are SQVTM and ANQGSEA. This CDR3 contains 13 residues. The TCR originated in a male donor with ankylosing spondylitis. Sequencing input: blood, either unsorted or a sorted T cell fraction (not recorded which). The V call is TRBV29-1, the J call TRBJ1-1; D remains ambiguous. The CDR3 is CSVEPRGNTEAFF. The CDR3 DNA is TGCAGCGTTGAACCCCGGGGGAACACTGAAGCTTTCTTT.